The 22 T cell receptor beta chains in this list originate from one sample, sequenced in a study of blood T cells in healthy people across ages. Alongside a J-beta primer mix, a sample-barcoded 5' primer served in a second PCR lasting about 7 to 12 cycles. MiXCR, applied by TCRdb to the 5' RACE reads, yields one record per CDR3 protein. The sample lists 1,500,000 or so distinct CDR3 sequences; roughly two fifths were seen once. The sequenced sample consisted of blood. These receptors were collected from a woman under 30 in good health.

The sample holds a few counts of this clonotype. The junction departs from germline at one end; a sequencing error may be responsible. This chain connects TRBV12-3 or TRBV12-4 to TRBJ2-7, with TRBD2 matching over 8 bases. This CDR3 has 17 residues. DNA of the CDR3: TGCGACCTTGGCGCGGACATAGCGGGACGAACACACTACGAGCAGTACTTC. Protein: CDLGADIAGRTHYEQYF.

This clonotype occurred a few times. Possible read error: a much larger clone is one base away. The gene calls are TRBV3-1 and TRBJ2-5, with TRBD2 matching 7 bases. The CDR3 runs 14 residues. CDR1 LGHDT and CDR2 YNNKEL come from the germline V gene (reference sequence). J was trimmed by 11 bases and V by 3 bases; bases with no gene match: 12. CDR3 region: CASSQNAGDNEQYF. CDR3 in DNA: TGTGCCAGCAGCCAGAACGCGGGAGACAATGAGCAGTACTTC.

The gene calls are TRBV27 and TRBJ2-5; 14 bases agree with TRBD2. Per the germline V gene, CDR1 is MNHEY and CDR2 is SMNVEV (reference sequence). The CDR3 consists of 15 residues. Unmatched junction bases numbered 9, after V lost 4 bases and J lost 11 bases. CDR3: CASSSRTSGRRVQYF. CDR3 DNA sequence: TGTGCCAGCAGTTCAAGGACTAGCGGGAGGCGCGTGCAGTACTTC.

This clonotype was seen only a few times. V and J are TRBV4-3 and TRBJ2-1; D perhaps matches TRBD2 (5 bases). V was trimmed by 4 bases and J by 0 bases, leaving 13 bases between them. CDR1 LGHNA and CDR2 YSLEER come from the germline V gene. CDR3 length: 16 amino acids. For the CDR3, the DNA is TGCGCCAGCAGCCGGGGAGCGGCGAGCTCCTACAATGAGCAGTTCTTC. It specifies CASSRGAASSYNEQFF.

The sample holds a few counts of this clonotype. This chain links TRBV5-1 with TRBJ2-3; tentative D call: TRBD2 (5 bases). Germline CDR1 is SGHRS and CDR2 is YFSETQ. The germline V and J ends were trimmed by 0 bases and 4 bases, with 12 bases remaining between them. There are 15 residues in the CDR3. CDR3 sequence reads: CASSLVGRAADTQYF. The CDR3 DNA follows: TGCGCCAGCAGCTTGGTTGGGAGAGCCGCAGATACGCAGTATTTT.

V usage is TRBV4-1 and J usage is TRBJ2-5; perhaps TRBD2 as D (5 bases). Germline CDR1 MGHRA, CDR2 YSYEKL. The CDR3 contains 13 residues. Trimming stripped 1 base from V and 3 bases from J, with 6 bases between. The CDR3 region is CASSQVGKETQYF. The CDR3 coding sequence is TGCGCCAGCAGCCAAGTCGGGAAAGAGACCCAGTACTTC.

J is TRBJ2-1 and V is TRBV7-2; D gene unclear. Trimming pared 1 base from V and 6 bases from J, leaving 16 bases between. There are 16 residues in the CDR3. The germline gives CDR1 SGHTA, CDR2 FQGNSA. CDR3 sequence (DNA): TGTGCCAGCAGCTTAGTGGCCCGACCCCTTGGCAATGAGCAGTTCTTC. This gives the protein CASSLVARPLGNEQFF.

The chain couples TRBV3-1 to TRBJ2-7; the match to TRBD1 covers 10 bases. The germline V gene encodes CDR1 LGHDT and CDR2 YNNKEL (reference sequence). Germline trimming cut 4 bases from V and 0 bases from J; bases unmatched to any gene: 6. This CDR3 region has 16 residues. This CDR3 is CASSPPRDRGSYEQYF. The DNA of the CDR3 is TGTGCCAGCAGCCCACCCCGGGACAGGGGCTCCTACGAGCAGTACTTC.

This clonotype occurred a few times. This chain links TRBV5-1 with TRBJ2-1; the D is unclear. The germline V gene has CDR1 SGHRS and CDR2 YFSETQ. The length of the CDR3 is 15 residues. With 0 bases removed from V and 4 bases from J, the gap between germline ends came to 11 bases. CDR3 amino acids: CASSLEQPRYNEQFF. The CDR3 DNA follows: TGCGCCAGCAGCTTGGAACAGCCTAGATACAATGAGCAGTTCTTC.

V gene TRBV25-1 combines with J gene TRBJ2-1; TRBD2 agrees at 15 bases. J gave up 0 bases and V 3 bases, and 3 bases lay outside the gene matches. CDR3 length: 18 residues. Germline values: CDR1 MGHDK, CDR2 SYGVNS. The CDR3 region is CASSEGTSGRNSYNEQFF. CDR3 bases: TGTGCCAGCAGTGAGGGGACTAGCGGGAGGAACTCCTACAATGAGCAGTTCTTC.

In this sample, this clonotype turned up a few times. The chain joins TRBV28 to TRBJ1-2; tentatively, D is TRBD1 (5 bases). Germline V gene sequence: CDR1 MDHEN, CDR2 SYDVKM. This CDR3 contains 13 residues. The V and J ends lost 6 bases and 4 bases respectively, with 12 bases between them. CDR3: CASRNPGTYGYTF. CDR3 nucleotides: TGTGCCAGCAGAAACCCCGGGACCTATGGCTACACCTTC.

As DNA, the CDR3 is TGTGCCAGCAACCCGGATCTCTTAGGAAATCAGCCCCAGCATTTT. The encoded protein is CASNPDLLGNQPQHF. The chain uses TRBV2 and TRBJ1-5; D is ambiguous. V gave up 7 bases and J gave up 4 bases, with 17 bases separating them. The CDR3 has 15 amino acids. Germline CDR1 is SNHLY and CDR2 is FYNNEI.

The chain links TRBV11-2 to TRBJ2-7; D not resolved. CDR3 length equals 14 residues. V gave up 4 bases and J gave up 7 bases, with 17 bases separating them. Germline V lookup: CDR1 SGHAT, CDR2 FQNNGV. DNA of the CDR3: TGTGCCAGCAGCTCCTCGATCTCCTACAATGAGCAGTACTTC. Translation gives CASSSSISYNEQYF.

This clonotype showed up just a few times. The chain couples TRBV12-3 or TRBV12-4 to TRBJ2-1; TRBD1 matches at 7 bases. This CDR3 spans 15 amino acids. V gave up 7 bases and J gave up 6 bases; unmatched junction bases: 12. The CDR3 nucleotides are TGTGCCAGCATGGGCCGAAGTAGGGGGCTCAATGAGCAGTTCTTC. Its translation is CASMGRSRGLNEQFF.

This chain uses TRBV28 with TRBJ1-1, with 9 bases lining up with TRBD1. Looked up from germline, CDR1 is MDHEN and CDR2 is SYDVKM. After removal of 7 bases from V and 5 bases from J, the junction contained 11 bases not matched to a gene. This CDR3 spans 15 amino acids. The CDR3 here is CASTGTGILWTEAFF. The DNA of the CDR3 is TGTGCCAGCACCGGGACAGGGATTTTGTGGACTGAAGCTTTCTTT.

The chain has TRBV5-1 and TRBJ2-3; D gene unclear. Germline lookup yields CDR1 SGHRS and CDR2 YFSETQ. The length of the CDR3 is 15 residues. Deletions cut 0 bases from V and 2 bases from J, with 10 bases between. As DNA, the CDR3 is TGCGCCAGCAGCTTGGCCGGCTACCTCACAGATACGCAGTATTTT. Translating it yields CASSLAGYLTDTQYF.

The chain links TRBV10-3 to TRBJ2-7; D call uncertain. Germline V gene sequence: CDR1 ENHRY, CDR2 SYGVKD. Trimming removed 0 bases from V and 7 bases from J, with 10 bases in between. This CDR3 contains 13 residues. CDR3 amino acids: CAISESAQHEQYF. The CDR3 DNA follows: TGTGCCATCAGTGAGTCTGCGCAGCATGAGCAGTACTTC.

This clonotype was detected only a few times. The chain joins TRBV6-6 to TRBJ1-2; TRBD1 aligns across 7 bases. The CDR3 is 14 amino acids. Per germline, CDR1 MNHNY and CDR2 SVGAGI (reference sequence). The ends lost 5 bases at V and 8 bases at J; junction bases unmatched: 11. The CDR3 coding sequence is TGTGCCAGCAGTACTGACAGGGCGTTATCGGGCTACACCTTC. This sequence encodes CASSTDRALSGYTF.

This clonotype was counted only a few times. This rearrangement joins TRBV6-5 to TRBJ1-1; 7 positions agree with TRBD1. The CDR3 sequence is 13 residues long. V gave up 6 bases and J gave up 4 bases; unmatched junction bases: 5. Germline V gives CDR1 MNHEY, CDR2 SVGAGI. The CDR3 DNA is TGTGCCAGCAGGCCGACAGGGACCACTGAAGCTTTCTTT. Protein: CASRPTGTTEAFF.

This clonotype was recorded at least ten times. J is TRBJ2-5 and V is TRBV6-6, with TRBD2 identical over 9 bases. CDR3 length: 13 amino acids. Trimming took 10 bases from V and 1 from J; bases not matched to a gene: 4. Germline V gene data show CDR1 as MNHNY and CDR2 as SVGAGI (reference sequence). CDR3 region: CATGLAFQETQYF. In DNA form, the CDR3 reads TGTGCCACCGGACTAGCGTTCCAAGAGACCCAGTACTTC.

The V call is TRBV20-1, the J call TRBJ2-1; 14 nucleotides align to TRBD2. CDR3 length: 14 residues. V lost 6 bases, J lost 8 bases, and 6 bases stayed unmatched. In germline, CDR1 is DFQATT, CDR2 SNEGSKA (reference sequence). CDR3 coding DNA: TGCAGTGCAACGACTAGCGGGGGGGCCTATGAGCAGTTCTTC. Translating gives CSATTSGGAYEQFF.

The CDR3 loop reads CASSLSNPIGLREQYF. For the CDR3, the DNA is TGTGCCAGCAGCTTATCGAACCCCATTGGTTTACGGGAGCAGTACTTC. The V gene is TRBV7-2, the J gene TRBJ2-7; D call uncertain. The CDR3 runs to 16 residues. V gave up 2 bases and J gave up 7 bases, with 21 bases separating them. Germline loops: CDR1 SGHTA, CDR2 FQGNSA. Together with reference TRBV7-2 and TRBJ2-7, the CDR3 gives the full variable domain: GAGVSQSPSNKVTEKGKDVELRCDPISGHTALYWYRQSLGQGLEFLIYFQGNSAPDKSGLPSDRFSAERTGGSVSTLTIQRTQQEDSAVYLCASSLSNPIGLREQYFGPGTRLTVT.